These T cell receptor beta chains were read from a single sample in a study of blood T cell repertoires in COVID-19. Using immunoSEQ multiplex PCR, the repertoire was profiled, and TCRdb retains in-frame clones only, with some absent. The sample lists hundreds of thousands of clones, more than 70% occurring once. The source material was peripheral blood. The receptors stem from a woman aged 45-60 years with acute or convalescent COVID-19. The CDR3 runs from the conserved cysteine through the conserved F or W.

j_gene | v_gene | len | CDR3aa
TRBJ1-5 | TRBV18 | 16 | CASSPRQQGGNQPQHF
TRBJ2-7 | TRBV20-1 | 16 | CSASPISGTYSYEQYF
TRBJ2-1 | TRBV28 | 15 | CASSPQDRFYNEQFF
TRBJ2-1 | TRBV19 | 15 | CASSPDRGYYNEQFF
TRBJ1-1 | TRBV29-1 | 12 | CSATRQGGKAFF
TRBJ2-3 | TRBV19 | 15 | CASSRYFSSTDTQYF
TRBJ1-6 | TRBV3-1/TRBV3-2 | 16 | CASSQVPLGPRSPLHF
TRBJ2-2 | TRBV15 | 13 | CATSQVAPGELFF
TRBJ1-1 | TRBV18 | 15 | CASSPDGQGRTEAFF
TRBJ1-2 | TRBV28 | 13 | CAHGNRVPYGYTF
TRBJ2-1 | TRBV6-1 | 17 | CASSEELILESYNEQFF
TRBJ1-1 | TRBV29-1 | 14 | CSVAKQGMVTEAFF
TRBJ2-2 | TRBV15 | 19 | CATSRAILVGTRRTGELFF
TRBJ2-2 | TRBV4-2 | 18 | CASSPRGLGGRDTGELFF
TRBJ2-2 | TRBV2 | 14 | CASNPGGFTGELFF
TRBJ2-6 | TRBV19 | 15 | CASSRGSSGANVLTF
TRBJ2-7 | TRBV6-2/TRBV6-3 | 14 | CASGRDSATYEQYF
TRBJ2-7 | TRBV5-1 | 15 | CASSLEAGVYYEQYF
TRBJ1-2 | TRBV7-9 | 16 | CASSSLRDRGLYGYTF
TRBJ2-5 | TRBV18 | 14 | CASSPAGTEETQYF
TRBJ2-7 | TRBV24-1 | 14 | CATSDSRTGGEQYF
TRBJ1-1 | TRBV7-8 | 14 | CASSLGRGRYEAFF
TRBJ2-7 | TRBV28 | 13 | CASTPGGRDEQYF
TRBJ2-3 | TRBV5-4 | 14 | CAIHGGRASDTQYF
TRBJ2-1 | TRBV4-1 | 21 | CASSQVREGGPKERSYNEQFF
TRBJ1-3 | TRBV3-1/TRBV3-2 | 15 | CASSRVTGSGNTIYF
TRBJ1-2 | TRBV6-6 | 16 | CASSYSNLDRGNGYTF
TRBJ2-3 | TRBV19 | 17 | CASSQKGGSSTGDTQYF
TRBJ2-2 | TRBV5-1 | 14 | CASRRGSEGGELFF
TRBJ2-7 | TRBV5-6 | 15 | CASSLGAGGPYEQYF
TRBJ2-7 | TRBV7-9 | 13 | CASSKGQAYEQYF
TRBJ2-1 | TRBV11-3 | 15 | CASSDRDSGWSEQFF
TRBJ1-3 | TRBV5-6 | 15 | CASSLGGPSGNTIYF
TRBJ1-6 | TRBV19 | 15 | CASIDRGGRNSPLHF
TRBJ1-2 | TRBV11-2 | 13 | CASSRDRGGGYTF
TRBJ2-1 | TRBV30 | 15 | CAWSVRLAGDHEQFF
TRBJ2-1 | TRBV6-1 | 17 | CASSEASGSSSYNEQFF
TRBJ1-2 | TRBV28 | 16 | CASSLGRDRRDYGYTF
TRBJ2-1 | TRBV11-2 | 14 | CASSWGLGPNEQFF
TRBJ2-3 | TRBV9 | 13 | CASGLPSTDTQYF
TRBJ2-3 | TRBV5-4 | 15 | CASSHPGQGSDTQYF
TRBJ1-2 | TRBV12-3/TRBV12-4 | 12 | CASSVSGYGYTF
TRBJ2-7 | TRBV19 | 11 | CASGSSYEQYF
TRBJ2-3 | TRBV19 | 17 | CASNLNSGGSSTDTQYF
TRBJ1-2 | TRBV6-5 | 13 | CASSYTGQGGYTF
TRBJ1-1 | TRBV19 | 14 | CASNRQTKHTEAFF
TRBJ2-3 | TRBV4-1 | 15 | CASSQAEGGANTQYF
TRBJ1-1 | TRBV28 | 16 | CASRSLSAGANTEAFF
TRBJ2-7 | TRBV4-1 | 12 | CASSQVAEEQYF
TRBJ1-2 | TRBV18 | 15 | CASSPRQPARDGYTF
TRBJ2-7 | TRBV6-1 | 16 | CASSEDIGGTDYEQYF
TRBJ1-4 | TRBV28 | 14 | CASRQPGGGEKLFF
TRBJ2-5 | TRBV15 | 16 | CATSKTGTGAQETQYF
TRBJ2-1 | TRBV24-1 | 16 | CATSDPKREGPHEQFF
TRBJ2-3 | TRBV27 | 19 | CASSLRDRGTSGRKDTQYF
TRBJ2-3 | TRBV6-1 | 16 | CASSEGVMGLSDTQYF
TRBJ1-2 | TRBV7-2 | 16 | CASSLPRDRKYYGYTF
TRBJ1-1 | TRBV19 | 14 | CASSSLPGTAEAFF
TRBJ2-7 | TRBV19 | 15 | CASSPDLGQSLKQYF